The clone carrying this TCR beta chain was recorded at least ten times. Its antigen is not identified. The data were obtained in a study of T cells after yellow fever vaccination. Study information: Any fraction with a low cell number was prepared using SMART-Seq v4 Ultra Low Input.

Findings and caveats of the study: Weaker, the secondary response peaked sooner, at day 5 versus 15.

5'RACE template switching generated TCR cDNA, adding a universal primer site and UMIs. TCRdb reanalysed the 5' RACE reads using MiXCR and keeps one entry per CDR3 protein. The data contain a few hundred thousand distinct CDR3 sequences, approximately 4.3% of them singletons. The V and J ends lost 3 bases and 8 bases, in that order; junction bases with no gene match: 12. Germline loops: CDR1 DFQATT, CDR2 SNEGSKA (reference sequence). CDR3 length equals 17 residues. This receptor was identified in a man aged 18 to 30 who received the YFV17D yellow fever vaccine. The material sequenced was PBMCs, taken 15 days after the yellow fever booster vaccination. The chain links TRBV20-1 to TRBJ2-3; 15 bases fit TRBD2. The CDR3 spells CSASAIGLAGGKGTQYF. The CDR3 region has the DNA TGCAGTGCTAGTGCTATCGGACTAGCGGGGGGGAAGGGTACGCAGTATTTT.